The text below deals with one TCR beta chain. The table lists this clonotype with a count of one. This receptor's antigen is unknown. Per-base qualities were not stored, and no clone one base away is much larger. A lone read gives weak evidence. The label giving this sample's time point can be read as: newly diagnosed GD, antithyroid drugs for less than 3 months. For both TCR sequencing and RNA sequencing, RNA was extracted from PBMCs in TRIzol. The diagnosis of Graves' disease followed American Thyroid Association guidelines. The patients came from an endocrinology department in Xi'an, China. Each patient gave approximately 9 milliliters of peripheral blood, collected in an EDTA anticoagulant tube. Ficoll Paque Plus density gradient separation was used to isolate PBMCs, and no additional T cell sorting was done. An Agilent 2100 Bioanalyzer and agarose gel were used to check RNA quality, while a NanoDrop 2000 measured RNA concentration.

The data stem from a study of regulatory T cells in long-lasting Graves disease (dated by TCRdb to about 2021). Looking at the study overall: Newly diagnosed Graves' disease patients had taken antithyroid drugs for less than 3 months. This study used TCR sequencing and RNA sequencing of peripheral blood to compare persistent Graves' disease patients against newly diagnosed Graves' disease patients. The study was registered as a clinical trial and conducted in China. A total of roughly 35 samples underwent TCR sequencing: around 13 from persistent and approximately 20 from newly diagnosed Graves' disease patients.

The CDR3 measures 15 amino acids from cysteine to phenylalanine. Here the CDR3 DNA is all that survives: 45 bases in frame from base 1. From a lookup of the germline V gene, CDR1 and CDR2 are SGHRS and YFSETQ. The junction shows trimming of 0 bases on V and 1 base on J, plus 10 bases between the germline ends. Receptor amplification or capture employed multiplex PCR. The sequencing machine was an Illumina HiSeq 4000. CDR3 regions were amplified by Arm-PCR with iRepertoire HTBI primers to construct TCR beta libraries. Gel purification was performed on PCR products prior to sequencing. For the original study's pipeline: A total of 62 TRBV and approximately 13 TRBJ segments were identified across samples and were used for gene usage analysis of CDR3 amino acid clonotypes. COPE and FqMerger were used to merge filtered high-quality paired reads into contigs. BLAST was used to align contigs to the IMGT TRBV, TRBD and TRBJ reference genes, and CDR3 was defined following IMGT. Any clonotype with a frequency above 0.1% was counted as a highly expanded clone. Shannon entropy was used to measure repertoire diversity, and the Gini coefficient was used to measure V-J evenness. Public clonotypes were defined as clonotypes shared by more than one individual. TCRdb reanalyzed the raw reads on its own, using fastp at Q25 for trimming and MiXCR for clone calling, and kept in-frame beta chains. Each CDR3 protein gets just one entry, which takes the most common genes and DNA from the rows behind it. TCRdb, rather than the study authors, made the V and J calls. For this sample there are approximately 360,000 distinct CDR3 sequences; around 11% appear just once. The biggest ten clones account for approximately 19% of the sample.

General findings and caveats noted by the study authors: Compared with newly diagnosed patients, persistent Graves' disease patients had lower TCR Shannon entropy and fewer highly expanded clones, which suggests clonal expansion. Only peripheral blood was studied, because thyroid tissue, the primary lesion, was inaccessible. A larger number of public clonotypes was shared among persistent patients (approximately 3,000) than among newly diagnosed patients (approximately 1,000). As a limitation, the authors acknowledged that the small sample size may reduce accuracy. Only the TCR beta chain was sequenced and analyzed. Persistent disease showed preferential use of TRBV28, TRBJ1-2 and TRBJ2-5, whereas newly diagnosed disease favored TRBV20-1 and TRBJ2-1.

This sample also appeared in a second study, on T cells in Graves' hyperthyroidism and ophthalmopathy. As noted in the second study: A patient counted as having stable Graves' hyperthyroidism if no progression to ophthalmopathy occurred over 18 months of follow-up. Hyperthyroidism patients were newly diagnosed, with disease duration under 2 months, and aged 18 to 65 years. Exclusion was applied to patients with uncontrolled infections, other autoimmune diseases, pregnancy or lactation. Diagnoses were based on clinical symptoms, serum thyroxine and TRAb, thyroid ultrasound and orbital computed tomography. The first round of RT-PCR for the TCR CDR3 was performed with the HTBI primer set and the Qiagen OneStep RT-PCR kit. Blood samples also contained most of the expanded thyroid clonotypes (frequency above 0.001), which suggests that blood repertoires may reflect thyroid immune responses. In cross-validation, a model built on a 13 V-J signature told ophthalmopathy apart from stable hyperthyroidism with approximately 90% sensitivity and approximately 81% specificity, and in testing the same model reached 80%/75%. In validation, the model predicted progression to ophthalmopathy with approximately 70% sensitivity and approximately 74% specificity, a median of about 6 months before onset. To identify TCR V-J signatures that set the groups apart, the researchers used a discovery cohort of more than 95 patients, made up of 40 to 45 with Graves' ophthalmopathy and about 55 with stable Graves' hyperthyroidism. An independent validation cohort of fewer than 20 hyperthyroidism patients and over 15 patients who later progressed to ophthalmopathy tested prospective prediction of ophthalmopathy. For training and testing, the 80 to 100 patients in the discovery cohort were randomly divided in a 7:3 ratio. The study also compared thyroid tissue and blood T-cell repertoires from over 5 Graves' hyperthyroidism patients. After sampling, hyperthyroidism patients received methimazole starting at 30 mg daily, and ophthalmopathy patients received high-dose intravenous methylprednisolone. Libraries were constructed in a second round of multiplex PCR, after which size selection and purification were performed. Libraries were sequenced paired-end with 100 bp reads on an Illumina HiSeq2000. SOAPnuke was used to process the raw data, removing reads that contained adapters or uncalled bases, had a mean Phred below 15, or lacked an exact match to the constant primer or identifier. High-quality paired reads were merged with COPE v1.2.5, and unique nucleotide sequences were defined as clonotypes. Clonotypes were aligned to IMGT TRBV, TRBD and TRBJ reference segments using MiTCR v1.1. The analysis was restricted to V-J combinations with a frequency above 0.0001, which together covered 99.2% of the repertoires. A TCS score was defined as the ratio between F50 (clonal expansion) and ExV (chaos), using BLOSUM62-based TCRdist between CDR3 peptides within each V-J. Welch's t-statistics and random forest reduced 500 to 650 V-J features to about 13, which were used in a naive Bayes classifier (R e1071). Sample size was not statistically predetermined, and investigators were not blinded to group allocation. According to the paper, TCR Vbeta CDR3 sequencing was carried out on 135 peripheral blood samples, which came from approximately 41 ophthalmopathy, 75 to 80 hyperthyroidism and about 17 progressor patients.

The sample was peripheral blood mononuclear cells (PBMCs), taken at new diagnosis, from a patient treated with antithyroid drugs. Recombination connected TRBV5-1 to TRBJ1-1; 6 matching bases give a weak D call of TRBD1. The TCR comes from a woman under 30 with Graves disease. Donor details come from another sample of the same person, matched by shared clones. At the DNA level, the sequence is TGCGCCAGCAGCTTGGCGGGGGGGGCGAACACTGAAGCTTTCTTT. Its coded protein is CASSLAGGANTEAFF. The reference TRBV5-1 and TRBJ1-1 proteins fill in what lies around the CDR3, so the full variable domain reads KAGVTQTPRYLIKTRGQQVTLSCSPISGHRSVSWYQQTPGQGLQFLFEYFSETQRNKGNFPGRFSGRQFSNSRSEMNVSTLELGDSALYLCASSLAGGANTEAFFGQGTRLTVV.